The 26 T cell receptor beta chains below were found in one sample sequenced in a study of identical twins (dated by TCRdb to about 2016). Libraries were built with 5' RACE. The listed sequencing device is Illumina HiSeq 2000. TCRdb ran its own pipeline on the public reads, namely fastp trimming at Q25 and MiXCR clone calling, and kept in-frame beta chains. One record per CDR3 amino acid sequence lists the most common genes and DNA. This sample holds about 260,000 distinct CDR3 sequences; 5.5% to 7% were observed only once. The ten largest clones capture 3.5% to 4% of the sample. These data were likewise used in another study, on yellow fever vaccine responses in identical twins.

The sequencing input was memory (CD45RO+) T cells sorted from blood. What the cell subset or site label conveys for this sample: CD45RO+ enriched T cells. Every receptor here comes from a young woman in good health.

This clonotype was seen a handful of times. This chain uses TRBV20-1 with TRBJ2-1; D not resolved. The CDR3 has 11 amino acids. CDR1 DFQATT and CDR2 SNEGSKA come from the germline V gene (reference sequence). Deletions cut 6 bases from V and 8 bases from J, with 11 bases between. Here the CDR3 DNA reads TGCAGTGCCCGCCCTAACGATGAGCAGTTCTTC. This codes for CSARPNDEQFF.

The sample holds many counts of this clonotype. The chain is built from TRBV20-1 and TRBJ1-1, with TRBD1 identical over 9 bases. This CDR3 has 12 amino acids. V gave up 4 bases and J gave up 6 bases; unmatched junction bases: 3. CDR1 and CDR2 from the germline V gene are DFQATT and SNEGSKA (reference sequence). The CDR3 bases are TGCAGTGCTAAACAGGGGGCGGCTGAAGCTTTCTTT. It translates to CSAKQGAAEAFF.

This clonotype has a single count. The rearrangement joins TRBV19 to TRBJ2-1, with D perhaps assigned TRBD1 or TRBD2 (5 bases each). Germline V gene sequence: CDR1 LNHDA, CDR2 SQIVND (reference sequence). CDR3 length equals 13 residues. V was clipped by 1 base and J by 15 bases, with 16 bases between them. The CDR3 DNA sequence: TGTGCCAGTAGTATAGTCCCAGGGCATGAGGGGTTCTTC. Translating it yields CASSIVPGHEGFF.

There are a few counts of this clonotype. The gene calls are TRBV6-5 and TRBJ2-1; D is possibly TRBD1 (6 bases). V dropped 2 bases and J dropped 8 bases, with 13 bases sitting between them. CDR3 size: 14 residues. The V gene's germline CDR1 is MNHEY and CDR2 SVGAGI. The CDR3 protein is CASSYRPGAYEQFF. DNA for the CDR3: TGTGCCAGCAGTTACCGTCCAGGGGCCTATGAGCAGTTCTTC.

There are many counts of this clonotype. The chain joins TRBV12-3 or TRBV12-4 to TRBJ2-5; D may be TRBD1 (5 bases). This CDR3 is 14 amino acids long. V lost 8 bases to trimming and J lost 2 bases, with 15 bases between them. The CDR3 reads CASGKGPAQETQYF. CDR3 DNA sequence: TGTGCCAGCGGGAAGGGGCCCGCACAAGAGACCCAGTACTTC.

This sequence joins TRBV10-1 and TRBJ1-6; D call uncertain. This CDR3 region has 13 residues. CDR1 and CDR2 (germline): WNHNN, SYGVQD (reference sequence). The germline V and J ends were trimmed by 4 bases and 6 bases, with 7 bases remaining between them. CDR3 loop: CASSADSNSPLHF. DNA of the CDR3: TGCGCCAGCAGTGCAGATTCTAATTCACCCCTCCACTTT.

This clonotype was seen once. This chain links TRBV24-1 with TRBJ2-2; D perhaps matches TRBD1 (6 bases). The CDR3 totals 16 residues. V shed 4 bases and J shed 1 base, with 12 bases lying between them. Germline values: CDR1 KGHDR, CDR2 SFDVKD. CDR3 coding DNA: TGTGCCACCAGTGACCACAAGACAGGGAACACCGGGGAGCTGTTTTTT. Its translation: CATSDHKTGNTGELFF.

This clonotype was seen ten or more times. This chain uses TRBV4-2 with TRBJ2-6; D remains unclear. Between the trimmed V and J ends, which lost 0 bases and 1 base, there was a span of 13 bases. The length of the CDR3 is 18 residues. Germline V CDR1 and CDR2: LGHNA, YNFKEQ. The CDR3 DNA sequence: TGTGCCAGCAGCCAAGATTTAGGCGGCCGATCTGGGGCCAACGTCCTGACTTTC. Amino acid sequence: CASSQDLGGRSGANVLTF.

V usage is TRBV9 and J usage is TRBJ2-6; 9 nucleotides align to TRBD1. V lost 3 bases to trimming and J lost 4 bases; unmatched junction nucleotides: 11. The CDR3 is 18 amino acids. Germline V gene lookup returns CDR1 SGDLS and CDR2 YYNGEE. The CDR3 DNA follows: TGTGCCAGCAGCGACCACAGGGGGCGCTCGGTCGGGGCCAACGTCCTGACTTTC. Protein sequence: CASSDHRGRSVGANVLTF.

CDR3 region: CASSRYLAGGPNEQFF. CDR3 nucleotides: TGTGCCAGCAGCCGTTACCTAGCGGGAGGTCCCAATGAGCAGTTCTTC. The V and J genes are TRBV12-3 or TRBV12-4 and TRBJ2-1, with 11 nucleotides matching TRBD2. Trimming at V came to 6 bases and at J to 6 bases, leaving 10 bases not matched to a gene. The CDR3 totals 16 residues.

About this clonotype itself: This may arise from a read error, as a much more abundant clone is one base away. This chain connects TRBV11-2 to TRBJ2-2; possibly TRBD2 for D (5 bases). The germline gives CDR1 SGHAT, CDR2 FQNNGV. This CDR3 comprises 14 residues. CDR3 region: CACSPKRTLGELFF. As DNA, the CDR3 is TGTGCCTGCAGCCCGAAGAGGACTCTCGGGGAGCTGTTTTTT.

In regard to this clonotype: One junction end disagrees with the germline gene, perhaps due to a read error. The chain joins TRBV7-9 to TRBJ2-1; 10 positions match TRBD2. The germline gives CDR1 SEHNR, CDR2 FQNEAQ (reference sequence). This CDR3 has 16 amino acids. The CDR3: CDSSLSASGSGNEQFF. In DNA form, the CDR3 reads TGTGACAGCAGCTTATCGGCTAGCGGGAGTGGGAATGAGCAGTTCTTC. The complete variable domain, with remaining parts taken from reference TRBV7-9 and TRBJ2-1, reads DTGVSQNPRHKITKRGQNVTFRCDPISEHNRLYWYRQTLGQGPEFLTYFQNEAQLEKSRLLSDRFSAERPKGSFSTLEIQRTEQGDSAMYLCDSSLSASGSGNEQFFGPGTRLTVL.

This CDR3 reads CSARDFGRGEETQYF. DNA for the CDR3: TGCAGTGCTAGAGATTTTGGAAGGGGCGAAGAGACCCAGTACTTC. The genes are TRBV20-1 and TRBJ2-5; D may be TRBD1 (5 bases). Germline assignment: CDR1 DFQATT and CDR2 SNEGSKA (reference sequence). With 0 bases removed from V and 3 bases from J, the gap between germline ends came to 14 bases. This CDR3 is 15 amino acids long.

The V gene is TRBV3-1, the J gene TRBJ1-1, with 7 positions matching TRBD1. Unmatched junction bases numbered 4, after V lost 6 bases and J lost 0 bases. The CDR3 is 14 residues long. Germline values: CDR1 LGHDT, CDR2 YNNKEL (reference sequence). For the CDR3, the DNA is TGTGCCAGCAGAGGGGGCGTCATGAACACTGAAGCTTTCTTT. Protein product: CASRGGVMNTEAFF.

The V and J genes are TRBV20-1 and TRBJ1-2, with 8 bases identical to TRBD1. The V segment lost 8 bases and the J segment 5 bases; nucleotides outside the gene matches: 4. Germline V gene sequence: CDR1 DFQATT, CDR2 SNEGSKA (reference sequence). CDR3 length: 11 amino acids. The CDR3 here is CSPWTGYGYTF. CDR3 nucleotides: TGCAGTCCTTGGACAGGGTATGGCTACACCTTC.

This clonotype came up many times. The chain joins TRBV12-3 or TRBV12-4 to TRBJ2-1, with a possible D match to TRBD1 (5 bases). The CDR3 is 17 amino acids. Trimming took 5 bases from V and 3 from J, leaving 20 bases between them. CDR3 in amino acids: CASSPSAGLMGYNEQFF. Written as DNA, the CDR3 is TGTGCCAGCAGTCCTTCTGCAGGGTTAATGGGCTACAATGAGCAGTTCTTC.

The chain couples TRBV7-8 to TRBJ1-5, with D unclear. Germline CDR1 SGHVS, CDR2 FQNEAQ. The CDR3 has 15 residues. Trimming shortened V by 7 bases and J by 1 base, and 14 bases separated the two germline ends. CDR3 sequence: CASTWEGISNQPQHF. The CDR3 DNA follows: TGTGCCAGCACCTGGGAGGGAATAAGCAATCAGCCCCAGCATTTT.

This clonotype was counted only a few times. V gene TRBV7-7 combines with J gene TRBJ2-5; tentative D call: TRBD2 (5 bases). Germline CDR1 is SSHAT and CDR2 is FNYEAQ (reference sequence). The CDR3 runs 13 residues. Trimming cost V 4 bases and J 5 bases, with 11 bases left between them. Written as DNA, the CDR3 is TGTGCCAGCAGCTCGTCGGGGTCGGAGACCCAGTACTTC. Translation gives CASSSSGSETQYF. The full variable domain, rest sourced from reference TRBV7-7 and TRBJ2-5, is GAGVSQSPRYKVTKRGQDVTLRCDPISSHATLYWYQQALGQGPEFLTYFNYEAQPDKSGLPSDRFSAERPEGSISTLTIQRTEQRDSAMYRCASSSSGSETQYFGPGTRLLVL.

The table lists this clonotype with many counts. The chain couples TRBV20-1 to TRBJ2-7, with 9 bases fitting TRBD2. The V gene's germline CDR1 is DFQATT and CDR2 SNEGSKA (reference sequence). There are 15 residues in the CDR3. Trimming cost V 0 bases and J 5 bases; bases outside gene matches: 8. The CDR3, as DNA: TGCAGTGCTAGAGATGGGGCGGGGGGGATCCACGAGCAGTACGTC. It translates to CSARDGAGGIHEQYV.

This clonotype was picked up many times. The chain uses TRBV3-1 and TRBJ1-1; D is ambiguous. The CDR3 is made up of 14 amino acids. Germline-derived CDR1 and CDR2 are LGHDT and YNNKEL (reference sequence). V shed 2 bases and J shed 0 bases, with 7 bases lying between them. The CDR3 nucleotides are TGTGCCAGCAGCCAACGGGCTCTGAACACTGAAGCTTTCTTT. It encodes CASSQRALNTEAFF.

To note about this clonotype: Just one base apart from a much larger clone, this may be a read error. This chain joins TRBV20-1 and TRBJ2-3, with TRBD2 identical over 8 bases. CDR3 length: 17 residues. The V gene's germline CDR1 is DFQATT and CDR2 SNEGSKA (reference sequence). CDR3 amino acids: CCARDLPLRGEEDTQYF. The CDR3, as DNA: TGCTGTGCTAGAGATCTCCCTCTGCGGGGGGAGGAAGATACGCAGTATTTT.

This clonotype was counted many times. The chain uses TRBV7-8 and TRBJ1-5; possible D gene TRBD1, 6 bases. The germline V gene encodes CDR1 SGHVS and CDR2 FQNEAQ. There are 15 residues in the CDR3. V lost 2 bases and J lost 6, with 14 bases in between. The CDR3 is CASSLTNRVFQPQHF. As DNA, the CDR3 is TGTGCCAGCAGCTTAACAAACAGGGTTTTTCAGCCCCAGCATTTT.

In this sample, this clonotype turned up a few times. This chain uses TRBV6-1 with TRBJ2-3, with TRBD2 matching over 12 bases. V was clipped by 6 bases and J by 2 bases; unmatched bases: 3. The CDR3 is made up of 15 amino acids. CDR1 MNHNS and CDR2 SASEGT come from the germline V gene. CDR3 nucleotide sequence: TGTGCCAGCAGCGGACTAGCGGGGTCCACAGATACGCAGTATTTT. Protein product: CASSGLAGSTDTQYF.

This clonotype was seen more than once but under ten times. CDR3 protein: CASSLAPTDTGELFF. CDR3 coding DNA: TGCGCCAGCAGCTTGGCCCCCACGGACACCGGGGAGCTGTTTTTT. This chain links TRBV5-1 with TRBJ2-2; D ambiguous. V gave up 0 bases and J gave up 3 bases, with 9 bases separating them. This CDR3 has 15 residues. Germline V lookup: CDR1 SGHRS, CDR2 YFSETQ.

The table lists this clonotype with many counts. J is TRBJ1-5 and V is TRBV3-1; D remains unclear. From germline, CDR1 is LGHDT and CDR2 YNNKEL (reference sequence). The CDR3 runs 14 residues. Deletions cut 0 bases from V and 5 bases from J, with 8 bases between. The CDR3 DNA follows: TGTGCCAGCAGCCAAGAGTTGTGGGATCAGCCCCAGCATTTT. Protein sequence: CASSQELWDQPQHF.

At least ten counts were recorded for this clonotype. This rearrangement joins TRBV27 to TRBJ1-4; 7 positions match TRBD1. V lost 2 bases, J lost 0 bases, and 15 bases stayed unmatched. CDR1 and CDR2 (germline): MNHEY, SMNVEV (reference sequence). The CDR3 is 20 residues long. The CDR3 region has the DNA TGTGCCAGCAGTTTACCCATGAGACAGGGACGGGGGGCAACTAATGAAAAACTGTTTTTT. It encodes CASSLPMRQGRGATNEKLFF.